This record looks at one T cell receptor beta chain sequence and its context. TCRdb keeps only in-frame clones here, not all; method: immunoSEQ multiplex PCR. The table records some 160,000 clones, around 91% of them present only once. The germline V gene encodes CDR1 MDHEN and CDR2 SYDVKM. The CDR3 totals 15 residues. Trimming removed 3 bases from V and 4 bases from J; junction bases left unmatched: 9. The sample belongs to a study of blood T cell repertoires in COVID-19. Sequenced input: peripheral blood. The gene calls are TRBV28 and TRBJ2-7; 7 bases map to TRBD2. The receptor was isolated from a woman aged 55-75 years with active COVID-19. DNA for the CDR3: TGTGCCAGCAGTTTTGTCGGCGGGAGTAGATACGAGCAGTACTTC. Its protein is CASSFVGGSRYEQYF.